Below are 9 T cell receptor beta chains sequenced from a single sample in a study of T cell changes during pregnancy in multiple sclerosis. Here immunoSEQ multiplex PCR was the method, and the copy in TCRdb shows in-frame clones only, minus some. The sample includes around 60,000 clones, over 85% of them seen just once. This material consisted of CD4+ T cells from peripheral blood mononuclear cells, taken before pregnancy. The receptors derive from a female donor with multiple sclerosis, enrolled in a pregnancy study.

The V call is TRBV10-2, the J call TRBJ2-3; 8 bases align to TRBD2. In germline, CDR1 is WSHSY, CDR2 SAAADI. The trim removed 8 bases at V and 4 bases at J, leaving 20 bases unmatched. This CDR3 spans 18 amino acids. The CDR3 protein is CASSLGLAGPSGPDTQYF. The CDR3 DNA is TGCGCCAGCTCCTTAGGACTAGCCGGACCTTCTGGCCCAGATACGCAGTATTTT.

This chain uses TRBV7-8 with TRBJ1-1; D not certain. The CDR3 is 12 amino acids. Germline assignment: CDR1 SGHVS and CDR2 FQNEAQ. V lost 3 bases, J lost 8 bases, and 10 bases lay in between. The CDR3 loop is CASSFGFLEAFF. In DNA form, the CDR3 reads TGTGCCAGCAGCTTCGGGTTCCTGGAAGCTTTCTTT.

The V gene is TRBV4-3, the J gene TRBJ2-2, with 7 nucleotides matching TRBD2. The germline V gene has CDR1 LGHNA and CDR2 YSLEER. The J segment lost 1 base and the V segment lost 0 bases, leaving 2 bases of the junction unmatched. The CDR3 is 16 residues long. CDR3 nucleotides: TGCGCCAGCAGCCAAGACAGCGGGAAGAACACCGGGGAGCTGTTTTTT. Its protein is CASSQDSGKNTGELFF.

This chain links TRBV18 with TRBJ2-1; 9 nucleotides line up with TRBD2. Germline V lookup: CDR1 KGHSH, CDR2 LQKENI. The V gene end was trimmed by 1 base and the J gene end by 7 bases; junction bases not matched to a gene: 14. The length of the CDR3 is 18 residues. CDR3 DNA: TGTGCCAGCTCACCACTCCCCGGGGGCGGGAGGGCACCGAATGAGCAGTTCTTC. This translates into CASSPLPGGGRAPNEQFF.

This clone showed up just once. The gene calls are TRBV4-3 and TRBJ1-2, with D possibly being TRBD1 (6 bases). There are 15 residues in the CDR3. CDR1 and CDR2 (germline): LGHNA, YSLEER. Trimming removed 4 bases from V and 1 base from J, with 13 bases in between. The CDR3 nucleotides read TGCGCCAGCAGCCTCAGGACAGATCTTAACTATGGCTACACCTTC. This codes for CASSLRTDLNYGYTF.

The table lists this clone with a few counts. The chain carries TRBV11-2 and TRBJ2-5; no definite D call. Trimming took 1 base from V and 5 from J, leaving 11 bases between them. This CDR3 has 14 residues. The germline V gene has CDR1 SGHAT and CDR2 FQNNGV. This chain's CDR3 is CASSLAPGMETQYF. As DNA, the CDR3 is TGTGCCAGCAGCTTAGCCCCAGGCATGGAGACCCAGTACTTC.

The V and J genes are TRBV19 and TRBJ1-5; 8 bases fit TRBD1. This CDR3 contains 15 residues. Trimming removed 1 base from V and 3 bases from J; junction bases left unmatched: 2. CDR1 and CDR2 from the germline V gene are LNHDA and SQIVND (reference sequence). This CDR3 reads CASSIGGQDNQPQHF. For the CDR3, the DNA is TGTGCCAGTAGTATAGGGGGACAGGACAATCAGCCCCAGCATTTT.

The CDR3 reads CASSYFGNTEAFF. For the CDR3, the DNA is TGTGCCAGCAGTTACTTCGGGAACACTGAAGCTTTCTTT. The rearrangement links TRBV6-5 to TRBJ1-1, with D uncertain. The CDR3 consists of 13 residues. Per the germline V gene, CDR1 is MNHEY and CDR2 is SVGAGI. The V gene lost 1 base and the J gene lost 1 base, with 4 bases spanning the gap.

The genes are TRBV6-1 and TRBJ2-3; D is undetermined. V was cut by 1 base and J by 1 base, with 9 bases left in between. Germline values: CDR1 MNHNS, CDR2 SASEGT. The CDR3 covers 15 residues. Written as DNA, the CDR3 is TGTGCCAGCAGTGAAGAACTGATCCGCACAGATACGCAGTATTTT. It yields the protein CASSEELIRTDTQYF.